Below are 17 T cell receptor beta chains sequenced from a single sample in a study of T cell repertoires in cytomegalovirus infection. Their antigen targets remain unknown. TCRdb analysed the reads with MiXCR anew, one entry per CDR3 protein. The top ten hold under 70% of the sample, which has 100,000 to 150,000 distinct CDR3 sequences, 32% seen once. Sequencing was performed on CD8+ T cells from cultured PBMCs, taken from culture after CMV antigen stimulation. All receptors derive from a human donor in good health (CMV status not recorded). Some clones in this sample may be carry-over from other donors' samples.

The chain recombines TRBV12-3 or TRBV12-4 with TRBJ1-2; the D gene is possibly TRBD1 (5 bases). This CDR3 contains 17 residues. With 6 bases removed from V and 7 bases from J, the gap between germline ends came to 27 bases. The CDR3 nucleotides are TGTGCCAGCAGCCCCCCCCCCGGGACTCTTCCTCATTTTGGCTACACCTTC. It yields the protein CASSPPPGTLPHFGYTF.

CDR3 protein: CASSYSTASAEQYF. The CDR3 bases are TGTGCCAGCAGTTACTCGACCGCGAGTGCCGAGCAGTACTTC. This chain links TRBV6-2 or TRBV6-3 with TRBJ2-7, with D unresolved. V was trimmed by 0 bases and J by 6 bases, leaving 12 bases between them. Germline CDR1 reads MNHEY; CDR2 reads SVGEGT. The CDR3 covers 14 residues.

This clonotype appeared many times. V usage is TRBV19 and J usage is TRBJ2-7; 8 bases are a match to TRBD1. Trimming took 5 bases from V and 0 from J; bases not matched to a gene: 3. The CDR3 loop spans 14 amino acids. Per germline, CDR1 LNHDA and CDR2 SQIVND (reference sequence). The CDR3 DNA reads as TGTGCCAGTAGTTGGACAGGGAGCTCCTACGAGCAGTACTTC. Protein: CASSWTGSSYEQYF.

The V gene is TRBV2, the J gene TRBJ2-1; 9 bases are shared with TRBD2. The CDR3 covers 16 residues. J was trimmed by 2 bases and V by 6 bases; bases with no gene match: 8. Looked up from germline, CDR1 is SNHLY and CDR2 is FYNNEI. This chain's CDR3 is CASRNAGGEAYNEQFF. CDR3 coding DNA: TGTGCCAGCAGGAACGCGGGGGGGGAGGCCTACAATGAGCAGTTCTTC.

The chain couples TRBV4-3 to TRBJ1-1, with 7 nucleotides matching TRBD1. Trimming removed 3 bases from V and 0 bases from J; junction bases left unmatched: 4. The CDR3 extends over 15 amino acids. Germline loops: CDR1 LGHNA, CDR2 YSLEER. This CDR3 is CASSQAGQMNTEAFF. The CDR3 coding sequence is TGCGCCAGCAGCCAGGCGGGACAGATGAACACTGAAGCTTTCTTT.

This chain links TRBV5-3 with TRBJ2-1; TRBD2 is a possible D gene (6 bases). TRBV5-3 is treated as an ORF (open reading frame) with a function not yet certain. This CDR3 comprises 14 residues. Trimming removed 8 bases at V and 7 bases at J, with 19 bases between. CDR3 residues: CASTGGDRRNEQFF. The DNA for the CDR3 is TGTGCCAGCACCGGCGGGGATCGGCGGAATGAGCAGTTCTTC.

The rearrangement uses TRBV7-8 and TRBJ2-5; D ambiguous. In germline, CDR1 is SGHVS, CDR2 FQNEAQ. The CDR3 sequence is 16 residues long. V dropped 2 bases and J dropped 0 bases, with 13 bases sitting between them. The CDR3 DNA reads TGTGCCAGCAGCTTAAGGAGCTCCTCGTACCAAGAGACCCAGTACTTC. This codes for CASSLRSSSYQETQYF.

In this sample, this clonotype turned up a few times. This rearrangement joins TRBV7-4 to TRBJ2-1; 9 bases fit TRBD1. The length of the CDR3 is 15 residues. Trimming took 4 bases from V and 7 from J; bases not matched to a gene: 8. Germline CDR1 SGHVT, CDR2 SQSDAQ. As DNA, the CDR3 is TGTGCCAGCAGCTCGGGACAGGGCCCTCATAATGAGCAGTTCTTC. Translating it yields CASSSGQGPHNEQFF.

In its sample, this clonotype was seen once. V usage is TRBV24-1 and J usage is TRBJ1-1, with 7 bases matching TRBD1. V dropped 7 bases and J dropped 4; count of bases not matched to a gene: 8. This CDR3 comprises 14 residues. Germline lookup yields CDR1 KGHDR and CDR2 SFDVKD. CDR3 DNA: TGTGCCACCAGCGCCGGGGACAGTTTCACTGAAGCTTTCTTT. Protein product: CATSAGDSFTEAFF.

This chain links TRBV7-3 with TRBJ2-1, with 8 positions matching TRBD1. After removal of 6 bases from V and 5 bases from J, the junction contained 3 bases not matched to a gene. CDR1 is SGHTA and CDR2 is FQGTGA in the germline V gene. CDR3 length equals 13 residues. The CDR3 coding sequence is TGTGCCAGCAGGTTGACAGGGGACAATGAGCAGTTCTTC. As protein: CASRLTGDNEQFF.

This clonotype has just a few counts. V usage is TRBV10-2 and J usage is TRBJ2-3, with D possibly matching TRBD2 (5 bases). Germline V lookup: CDR1 WSHSY, CDR2 SAAADI. V shed 4 bases and J shed 2 bases, with 13 bases lying between them. The CDR3 is 15 amino acids. This CDR3 is CASSGRDSFTDTQYF. Here the CDR3 DNA reads TGCGCCAGCAGTGGTCGGGATTCGTTCACAGATACGCAGTATTTT.

This clonotype was seen more than once but under ten times. The chain is built from TRBV15 and TRBJ2-7; D gene uncertain. Looked up from germline, CDR1 is LNHNV and CDR2 is YYDKDF (reference sequence). This CDR3 region has 15 residues. Trimming removed 0 bases at V and 5 bases at J, with 14 bases between. CDR3 loop: CATSREQGSVDEQYF. CDR3 coding DNA: TGTGCCACCAGCAGAGAACAAGGAAGTGTTGACGAGCAGTACTTC.

The J gene is TRBJ1-3, the V gene TRBV13; maybe TRBD1 (5 bases). V was cut by 5 bases and J by 0 bases, with 11 bases left in between. There are 15 residues in the CDR3. Per the germline V gene, CDR1 is PRHDT and CDR2 is FYEKMQ (reference sequence). The CDR3 DNA sequence: TGTGCCAGCAGCCTCAAGGGGTTCTCTGGAAACACCATATATTTT. Its protein product is CASSLKGFSGNTIYF.

J is TRBJ1-3 and V is TRBV7-9; 8 nucleotides agree with TRBD1. Germline V gives CDR1 SEHNR, CDR2 FQNEAQ (reference sequence). V lost 5 bases, J lost 2 bases, and 8 bases stayed unmatched. The CDR3 spans 16 residues. CDR3 bases: TGTGCCAGCAGCCCCGCCGGGACAGGAACTGGAAACACCATATATTTT. Protein product: CASSPAGTGTGNTIYF.

The rearrangement uses TRBV28 and TRBJ2-7; no reliable D call. The V and J ends lost 1 base and 1 base respectively, with 14 bases between them. The CDR3 has 16 residues. Germline V gives CDR1 MDHEN, CDR2 SYDVKM. The CDR3 nucleotides are TGTGCCAGCAGTTTATCCACGCTCGGGCAGTCCTACGAGCAGTACTTC. Its translation is CASSLSTLGQSYEQYF.

This sequence joins TRBV27 and TRBJ2-1; D perhaps matches TRBD2 (5 bases). The V and J ends lost 5 bases and 4 bases respectively, with 15 bases between them. CDR1 is MNHEY and CDR2 is SMNVEV in the germline V gene (reference sequence). The CDR3 totals 15 residues. In nucleotides, the CDR3 is TGTGCCAGCAGTCTCCTCGGGGAAATGTACAATGAGCAGTTCTTC. Its translation is CASSLLGEMYNEQFF.

A few counts support this clonotype. J is TRBJ2-1 and V is TRBV7-2, with 9 positions matching TRBD1. The CDR3 length is 11 residues. The germline CDR1 and CDR2 sequences are SGHTA and FQGNSA. The trim removed 5 bases at V and 16 bases at J, leaving 6 bases unmatched. The CDR3 spells CASSTGTGNFF. CDR3 nucleotides: TGTGCCAGCAGCACCGGGACAGGGAACTTCTTC.